What follows describes a single TCR beta chain. Clones were sequenced by immunoSEQ multiplex PCR, and TCRdb holds only the in-frame ones, with some missing. The sample lists roughly 56,000 clones, almost 90% seen once, with more than 10% in the top ten. This CDR3 region has 17 residues. J lost 5 bases, V lost 6 bases, and 10 bases had no gene match. Germline V gene lookup returns CDR1 SNHLY and CDR2 FYNNEI. The data originate from a study of blood T cell repertoires in COVID-19. The chain carries TRBV2 and TRBJ1-6; 10 nucleotides match TRBD1. This receptor was taken from a man aged 55 to 69 with active COVID-19. What was sequenced was peripheral blood. CDR3 in amino acids: CASRSTGTGVNNSPLHF. DNA of the CDR3: TGTGCCAGCAGGTCAACCGGGACAGGGGTCAATAATTCACCCCTCCACTTT.